The 7 T cell receptor beta chains reported below all come from one sample, sequenced in a study of identical twins. TCRdb re-derived calls from the 5' RACE reads in MiXCR, one entry per CDR3 protein. The sample lists 550,000 to 700,000 distinct CDR3 sequences, about 20% occurring once. In addition, the sample was reused for a study of T cells expressing NK-cell markers.

The sequenced sample was PBMCs. The receptor source for this set is a woman between 18 and 30 years old in good health.

The chain couples TRBV10-3 to TRBJ2-7, with D perhaps matching TRBD1 (8 bases). The CDR3 is 14 residues long. CDR1 and CDR2 (germline): ENHRY, SYGVKD. V was trimmed by 11 bases and J by 2 bases, leaving 19 bases between them. DNA of the CDR3: TGTGCCTCAGCGGACAGGGAGGGGGCCTACGAGCAGTACTTC. Its translation is CASADREGAYEQYF.

This clonotype was seen only a few times. The rearrangement uses TRBV20-1 and TRBJ2-5; no definite D call. Germline-derived CDR1 and CDR2 are DFQATT and SNEGSKA (reference sequence). This CDR3 is 12 amino acids long. Trimming cost V 5 bases and J 0 bases, with 7 bases left between them. This chain's CDR3 is CSALGNQETQYF. Written as DNA, the CDR3 is TGCAGTGCTCTGGGGAACCAAGAGACCCAGTACTTC.

The rearrangement joins TRBV15 to TRBJ1-2; D remains unclear. The CDR3 extends over 14 amino acids. Germline assignment: CDR1 LNHNV and CDR2 YYDKDF (reference sequence). V gave up 1 base and J gave up 0 bases, with 6 bases separating them. As DNA, the CDR3 is TGTGCCACCAGCAGAGGGGAGCCTAACTATGGCTACACCTTC. This gives the protein CATSRGEPNYGYTF.

The chain uses TRBV5-1 and TRBJ2-3, with D unclear. This CDR3 comprises 13 residues. V was cut by 6 bases and J by 4 bases, with 12 bases left in between. CDR1 and CDR2 from the germline V gene are SGHRS and YFSETQ. The CDR3 reads CASTPDVADTQYF. CDR3 coding DNA: TGCGCCAGCACCCCGGACGTAGCAGATACGCAGTATTTT.

The chain joins TRBV6-5 to TRBJ2-7; 9 bases map to TRBD2. The CDR3 contains 16 residues. The germline gives CDR1 MNHEY, CDR2 SVGAGI. V lost 0 bases and J lost 2; bases outside the gene matches: 5. CDR3 sequence reads: CASSYSSSGVPYEQYF. Written as DNA, the CDR3 is TGTGCCAGCAGTTACTCGTCTAGCGGGGTCCCCTACGAGCAGTACTTC.

The rearrangement joins TRBV11-3 to TRBJ2-3; 10 bases map to TRBD2. This CDR3 region has 15 residues. With V trimmed by 6 bases and J by 4 bases, 7 bases remained unmatched. CDR1 SGHNT and CDR2 YENEEA come from the germline V gene. The CDR3 sequence: CASSRGTSVPDTQYF. Written as DNA, the CDR3 is TGTGCCAGCAGTCGCGGGACTAGCGTCCCAGATACGCAGTATTTT.

This clonotype appeared many times. The V gene is TRBV20-1, the J gene TRBJ1-2, with D perhaps TRBD1 (5 bases). Germline loops: CDR1 DFQATT, CDR2 SNEGSKA (reference sequence). The CDR3 is 13 amino acids. Trimming removed 0 bases from V and 1 base from J, with 6 bases in between. Here the CDR3 DNA reads TGCAGTGCTAGAGAAGGGGTTAACTATGGCTACACCTTC. Translating gives CSAREGVNYGYTF.